What follows are 23 T cell receptor beta chains derived from one specimen sequenced in a study of blood T cell repertoires in COVID-19. Sequencing was performed with immunoSEQ multiplex PCR; in TCRdb, only in-frame clones are kept and a portion is missing. The sample shows about 160,000 clones, approximately 80% of them seen only once. The sequenced sample consisted of peripheral blood. The receptors originated from a woman older than 75 with acute or convalescent COVID-19.

V usage is TRBV24-1 and J usage is TRBJ2-7, with 7 bases aligning to TRBD2. The CDR3 contains 14 residues. J gave up 4 bases and V 8 bases, and 10 bases lay outside the gene matches. Germline CDR1 and CDR2: KGHDR and SFDVKD. The DNA of the CDR3 is TGTGCCACCACCAGTCTCGGGGGGTTATACGAGCAGTACTTC. It yields the protein CATTSLGGLYEQYF.

J is TRBJ1-4 and V is TRBV9; possible D gene TRBD1, 6 bases. The CDR3 has 15 amino acids. Germline loops: CDR1 SGDLS, CDR2 YYNGEE. Trimming removed 4 bases at V and 3 bases at J, with 13 bases between. The CDR3 region is CASSLNGTPNEKLFF. The CDR3 DNA is TGTGCCAGCAGCCTAAACGGGACACCTAATGAAAAACTGTTTTTT.

The chain carries TRBV7-2 and TRBJ2-5; 8 bases map to TRBD1. In germline, CDR1 is SGHTA, CDR2 FQGNSA. The CDR3 runs to 14 residues. J lost 5 bases, V lost 4 bases, and 6 bases had no gene match. The chain's CDR3 is CASSSQGARETQYF. The CDR3 nucleotides are TGTGCCAGCAGCTCGCAGGGGGCGCGGGAGACCCAGTACTTC.

This chain connects TRBV7-9 to TRBJ2-5; 7 bases match TRBD1. Germline CDR1 SEHNR, CDR2 FQNEAQ (reference sequence). V lost 3 bases to trimming and J lost 5 bases; unmatched junction nucleotides: 9. The CDR3 spans 15 residues. CDR3 sequence: CASSFYTGERETQYF. The DNA for the CDR3 is TGTGCCAGCAGCTTTTATACAGGGGAAAGGGAGACCCAGTACTTC.

J is TRBJ1-1 and V is TRBV2; no clear D. The CDR3 is 15 residues long. Germline loops: CDR1 SNHLY, CDR2 FYNNEI. Between the trimmed V and J ends, which lost 5 bases and 4 bases, there was a span of 17 bases. CDR3 nucleotide sequence: TGTGCCAGCAGTTTTTATAGCTCGGGGAGCACTGAAGCTTTCTTT. Amino acids: CASSFYSSGSTEAFF.

V is TRBV27 and J is TRBJ1-6; no clear D. Germline CDR1 reads MNHEY; CDR2 reads SMNVEV (reference sequence). CDR3 size: 15 residues. Trimming stripped 5 bases from V and 6 bases from J, with 14 bases between. CDR3 coding DNA: TGTGCCAGCAGTCCCGCGCCTCGGGGTAATTCACCCCTCCACTTT. Its protein is CASSPAPRGNSPLHF.

This clone was seen once. The CDR3 DNA is TGCGCCAGCAGCCCCGGGGGGGAAAAACTGTTTTTT. This sequence encodes CASSPGGEKLFF. The chain employs TRBV5-1 and TRBJ1-4; TRBD1 might be the D (5 bases). Trimming removed 4 bases from V and 8 bases from J, with 9 bases in between. This CDR3 is built from 12 residues. Looked up from germline, CDR1 is SGHRS and CDR2 is YFSETQ.

The chain carries TRBV19 and TRBJ1-1; TRBD1 might be the D (6 bases). Germline lookup yields CDR1 LNHDA and CDR2 SQIVND (reference sequence). The CDR3 is made up of 17 amino acids. Trimming shortened V by 2 bases and J by 4 bases, and 20 bases separated the two germline ends. CDR3 coding DNA: TGTGCCAGTAGTATACGCCGCCGGGACAAAGGGGGCACTGAAGCTTTCTTT. Protein sequence: CASSIRRRDKGGTEAFF.

In its sample, this clone was seen a few times. The rearrangement uses TRBV19 and TRBJ1-5, with TRBD1 identical over 8 bases. This CDR3 has 14 residues. The junction had 6 bases not matched to a gene; V was cut back by 6 bases and J by 5 bases. Looked up from germline, CDR1 is LNHDA and CDR2 is SQIVND (reference sequence). The CDR3 bases are TGTGCCAGTAGGCCCCGGACAGGGTATCAGCCCCAGCATTTT. Its translation is CASRPRTGYQPQHF.

V gene TRBV6-5 combines with J gene TRBJ1-4; weak D call: TRBD1 (6 bases). Trimming took off 2 bases at V and 8 bases at J, with 15 bases between the two ends. Germline CDR1 is MNHEY and CDR2 is SVGAGI. The CDR3 sequence is 15 residues long. The CDR3 loop reads CASSYATGRREKLFF. DNA for the CDR3: TGTGCCAGCAGTTACGCGACAGGCCGTAGGGAAAAACTGTTTTTT.

V and J are TRBV7-3 and TRBJ2-3; D ambiguous. The CDR3 contains 15 residues. Trimming left V 5 bases short and J 0 bases short, with 12 bases between. Germline CDR1 and CDR2: SGHTA and FQGTGA. The CDR3 DNA reads as TGTGCCAGCAGCCCGTCCGGCGGAAGCACAGATACGCAGTATTTT. Translation gives CASSPSGGSTDTQYF.

This clone was seen only once. The rearrangement uses TRBV5-6 and TRBJ2-3; D possibly corresponds to TRBD1 (5 bases). CDR1 is SGHDT, CDR2 YYEEEE, per germline. The CDR3 has 12 amino acids. V was clipped by 3 bases and J by 5 bases, with 7 bases between them. Here the CDR3 DNA reads TGTGCCAGCAGCTCAGGGTTAGATACGCAGTATTTT. It codes for CASSSGLDTQYF.

This sequence joins TRBV11-3 and TRBJ2-1; D is unclear. The CDR3 runs to 15 residues. Trimming took 5 bases from V and 0 from J, leaving 11 bases between them. Germline values: CDR1 SGHNT, CDR2 YENEEA. CDR3 sequence (DNA): TGTGCCAGCAGCCCGGCAGGTCGCTCCTACAATGAGCAGTTCTTC. It encodes CASSPAGRSYNEQFF.

V is TRBV4-2 and J is TRBJ2-3; the match to TRBD1 covers 9 bases. Unmatched junction bases numbered 14, after V lost 4 bases and J lost 3 bases. The CDR3 length is 18 residues. Germline lookup yields CDR1 LGHNA and CDR2 YNFKEQ. The CDR3 here is CASSRLGQGTGSTDTQYF. The CDR3 DNA is TGTGCCAGCAGCCGATTGGGACAGGGAACTGGGTCGACAGATACGCAGTATTTT.

The J gene is TRBJ2-5, the V gene TRBV18; tentatively, D is TRBD1 (6 bases). The length of the CDR3 is 14 residues. With 4 bases removed from V and 1 base from J, the gap between germline ends came to 10 bases. Germline V gives CDR1 KGHSH, CDR2 LQKENI. In DNA form, the CDR3 reads TGTGCCAGCTCACTAGGGGGTCCCCAAGAGACCCAGTACTTC. Encoded protein: CASSLGGPQETQYF. Combining the CDR3 with reference TRBV18 and TRBJ2-5 gives the whole variable domain NAGVMQNPRHLVRRRGQEARLRCSPMKGHSHVYWYRQLPEEGLKFMVYLQKENIIDESGMPKERFSAEFPKEGPSILRIQQVVRGDSAAYFCASSLGGPQETQYFGPGTRLLVL.

V gene TRBV25-1 combines with J gene TRBJ1-6; 10 nucleotides agree with TRBD1. Germline V lookup: CDR1 MGHDK, CDR2 SYGVNS. Trimming took 3 bases from V and 7 from J; bases not matched to a gene: 3. The CDR3 contains 15 residues. The CDR3 here is CASSESTGGNSPLHF. CDR3 DNA: TGTGCCAGCAGTGAGTCGACAGGGGGCAATTCACCCCTCCACTTT.

This clone was seen a handful of times. The chain has TRBV7-6 and TRBJ2-7; D uncertain. The CDR3 runs 14 residues. Germline loops: CDR1 SGHVS, CDR2 FNYEAQ. Trimming pared 5 bases from V and 5 bases from J, leaving 16 bases between. In DNA, the CDR3 is TGTGCCAGCAGCCGCCAACCCCTCCAGAACGAGCAGTACTTC. This encodes CASSRQPLQNEQYF.

The chain joins TRBV14 to TRBJ1-2, with 7 positions matching TRBD1. This CDR3 spans 13 amino acids. CDR1 SGHDN and CDR2 FVKESK come from the germline V gene. V trimming: 4 bases; J trimming: 3 bases; junction bases outside the gene matches: 2. The CDR3 region has the DNA TGTGCCAGCAGCCCCGACAGGGACTATGGCTACACCTTC. It yields the protein CASSPDRDYGYTF.

V is TRBV18 and J is TRBJ1-2; D is possibly TRBD1 (5 bases). V dropped 2 bases and J dropped 6 bases, with 19 bases sitting between them. Germline loops: CDR1 KGHSH, CDR2 LQKENI. CDR3 size: 16 residues. Here the CDR3 reads CASSPARDRAGNGYTF. CDR3 DNA: TGTGCCAGCTCACCAGCCAGGGACCGGGCGGGAAATGGCTACACCTTC.

This clone was seen once. The chain joins TRBV7-9 to TRBJ1-4; 8 bases align to TRBD1. This CDR3 is built from 15 residues. The J segment lost 5 bases and the V segment lost 5 bases, leaving 7 bases of the junction unmatched. The germline V gene encodes CDR1 SEHNR and CDR2 FQNEAQ (reference sequence). CDR3 DNA sequence: TGTGCCAGCAGCCAGACCGGGACAGGCAATGAAAAACTGTTTTTT. Encoded protein: CASSQTGTGNEKLFF.

With respect to this clone: This sample also contains other DNA sequences that code for the same CDR3. The chain links TRBV7-3 to TRBJ1-1; 7 bases agree with TRBD1. The V segment lost 3 bases and the J segment 0 bases; nucleotides outside the gene matches: 1. The CDR3 is 14 amino acids. From germline, CDR1 is SGHTA and CDR2 FQGTGA. CDR3 amino acids: CASSLTGLNTEAFF. CDR3 coding DNA: TGTGCCAGCAGCTTGACAGGGCTGAACACTGAAGCTTTCTTT.

CDR3 DNA: TGTGCCAGCAGCTTATCCCTCGCGAACACCGGGGAGCTGTTTTTT. It encodes CASSLSLANTGELFF. The J gene is TRBJ2-2, the V gene TRBV7-2; D ambiguous. Germline V gives CDR1 SGHTA, CDR2 FQGNSA. This CDR3 spans 15 amino acids. The V end lost 2 bases, the J end lost 0 bases, and 7 bases lay between the germline ends.

This clone was counted only a few times. This chain links TRBV5-1 with TRBJ2-4; TRBD1 aligns across 10 bases. Germline V gene data show CDR1 as SGHRS and CDR2 as YFSETQ. The trim removed 0 bases at V and 9 bases at J, leaving 12 bases unmatched. The CDR3 spans 17 residues. The CDR3 region has the DNA TGCGCCAGCAGCTTGGCCGAGAAGACAGGGGGCAGGAGCATTCAGTACTTC. Residues: CASSLAEKTGGRSIQYF.